A single sample is the source of the 3 T cell receptor beta chains below, sequenced in a study of T cell responses to AZD1222 COVID-19 vaccine. Libraries were prepared by immunoSEQ multiplex PCR; TCRdb keeps only in-frame clonotypes and omits some of them. The profile shows about 42,000 clones, around four fifths of them singletons. The sequencing used peripheral blood, collected 28 days after the second AZD1222 dose. The origin of the receptors is an adult who received the AZD1222 COVID-19 vaccine.

This clone was seen just once. This rearrangement joins TRBV2 to TRBJ1-2, with a weak D call TRBD1 (5 bases). V gave up 7 bases and J gave up 1 base, with 22 bases separating them. The germline V gene encodes CDR1 SNHLY and CDR2 FYNNEI. The CDR3 covers 17 residues. The CDR3 here is CASIPFGAQNFNYGYTF. CDR3 nucleotides: TGTGCCAGCATCCCCTTCGGGGCCCAGAACTTTAACTATGGCTACACCTTC. The full variable domain, rest sourced from reference TRBV2 and TRBJ1-2, is EPEVTQTPSHQVTQMGQEVILRCVPISNHLYFYWYRQILGQKVEFLVSFYNNEISEKSEIFDDQFSVERPDGSNFTLKIRSTKLEDSAMYFCASIPFGAQNFNYGYTFGSGTRLTVV.

This clone has more than one count but fewer than ten. The rearrangement joins TRBV3-1 (or the pseudogene TRBV3-2) to TRBJ1-3; D uncertain. The CDR3 length is 15 residues. With 4 bases removed from V and 0 bases from J, the gap between germline ends came to 10 bases. Germline V gene lookup returns CDR1 LGHDT and CDR2 YNNKEL (reference sequence). The CDR3 protein is CASSRLGNSGNTIYF. DNA for the CDR3: TGTGCCAGCAGCCGCCTCGGCAACTCTGGAAACACCATATATTTT.

This clone was observed a few times. The J gene is TRBJ2-7, the V gene TRBV25-1, with D perhaps TRBD1 (6 bases). The CDR3 loop spans 12 amino acids. Germline lookup yields CDR1 MGHDK and CDR2 SYGVNS. Between the trimmed V and J ends, which lost 3 bases and 4 bases, there was a span of 7 bases. The CDR3 spells CASSERGYEQYF. The DNA of the CDR3 is TGTGCCAGCAGTGAGAGGGGGTACGAGCAGTACTTC.